Given below is one T cell receptor beta chain in context. The target of this receptor is not known. No qualities accompany the bases; no much larger clone lies one base away. CDR1 and CDR2, per the germline V gene (reference sequence), are LNHDA and SQIVND. From the cysteine up to the phenylalanine, the CDR3 has a length of 17 residues. The CDR3 DNA has 51 bases and is translated from base 1. Here V drops 4 bases and J drops 1 base, and the junction holds 11 bases not matched to any gene. The record originates from a study of cytomegalovirus exposure and HLA in healthy donors (dated by TCRdb to about 2017). Regarding the study in general: An earlier analysis of several hundred of the donors reported 250 to 300 Gb of sequence data and 117 million unique TCR beta sequences obtained from roughly 170 million T cells. Approximately 310 gigabases of sequencing data and 80 million or so unique TCR sequences were included in an early release covering 500 to 750 HLA-typed donors. Of the approximately 400 genotyped donors, less than 85% were placed in the genetic ancestry cluster associated with self-reported Caucasian donors. Alongside the repertoire data, information on donor age, sex, ethnicity and CMV serostatus was compiled. In the later analysis, no new phenotypic data were used to find candidate immune exposures; instead, reliance was placed on TCR beta sequences and their occurrence across donors. An earlier analysis of 500 to 650 of the donors applied high-throughput TCR beta sequencing to assess whether each TCR beta V gene segment acted as functional or pseudogenic. Typing coverage varied by locus: roughly 620-640 donors for A, B, C, DRB1 and DQB1; approximately 500 for DQA1; 606 for DPA1; more than 450 for DPB1. Because of strong linkage in the cohort, 4 to 6 DR-DQ haplotypes were treated as single units for association and clustering. A later analysis re-analyzed previously published TCR beta repertoires from approximately 700 donors and added high-resolution HLA genotyping to study TCR occurrence patterns. Every discovery cohort repertoire had been produced on one sequencing platform. The study was designed to test whether signatures of past pathogen exposure could be identified by cataloging public T cell receptors. HLA typing included class I and class II loci at four-digit resolution. Along with the 666-subject first cohort, a separate validation cohort of over a hundred different subjects was used. Using immunosequencing, the study profiled T cell repertoires from fewer than 700 subjects and related those repertoires to cytomegalovirus serostatus. Among about 410 genotyped donors of the cohort, an average of around 250,000 unique TCR beta nucleotide sequences was sequenced per donor, of which roughly 18% were non-productive. A later genetic analysis took genome-wide SNP genotypes for about 65% of the roughly 670 donors and used that subset as a discovery cohort. To predict cytomegalovirus infection status, the study combined high-throughput TCR immunosequencing, statistical association of individual TCRs with disease status, and machine learning. The investigation overall reported the following: The study gave a list of some 150 TCR beta chains associated with cytomegalovirus. According to a later analysis, most CMV-associated TCR beta chains appeared to be HLA-restricted, and the HLA associations seemed to be driven largely by CMV exposure. A later analysis reported that several top co-occurrence clusters appeared linked to parvovirus B19, influenza, CMV and Epstein-Barr virus. Cytomegalovirus status was reported to be diagnosed by the classifier with high specificity and sensitivity in both the original and validation cohorts. Sequencing depth was assumed to be roughly uniform across donors in the presence/absence analyses, though that assumption may not hold. According to the authors, the approach could potentially be generalized to other disease states and immunological phenotypes. In a later analysis, HLA-associated TCR beta chains were found to be more clonally expanded and to have lower generation probabilities than equally common non-associated chains. Broadly in line with IMGT annotations, most TCR beta V segments showed up in productive rearrangements about 87% or about 30% of the time in an earlier analysis of some 590 of the donors. A further reported finding was that TCR beta sequences accurately predicted the HLA-A and HLA-B alleles for most subjects in the first cohort. About 15 rarely observed V segments, including chromosome 9 orphons, were excluded from the earlier analysis of about 500 of the donors because counts were too low. In this cohort, only TCR beta chains were sequenced, and detectable features were limited by the absence of alpha or paired-chain data. According to a later analysis, TCR association rates differed among HLA loci, with DRB1 alleles showing the most associated TCRs and HLA-C alleles showing the fewest. Some IMGT-functional V segments, including TRBV6-2 and TRBV6-3, could not be told apart with the 87-base-pair reads, so those segments were excluded. According to a later genetic analysis, donors in an Asian-associated ancestry cluster had fewer N-insertions in productive TCRs than the approximately 630-donor mean. When HLA alleles, especially DR and DQ, strongly co-occurred, attributing TCR associations to individual alleles was difficult. Most TCR sequences were observed very rarely across donors, whereas some public TCRs were present in many individuals. A group of highly shared sequence variants was considered likely to be a technical artifact of the sequencing pipeline. Because HLA typing was unavailable for some donors at each locus, only the typed subset was used in association tests. For the cohort, immune exposure information was limited to CMV serostatus. A few of the identified cytomegalovirus-associated TCR beta chains were confirmed in vitro to be specific for cytomegalovirus antigens. In a later analysis, 16,951 TCR beta sequences were associated with specific HLA alleles at a false discovery rate of 0.05. Linkage disequilibrium might explain the correlated functional status among segregating V segments, but an unknown experimental factor could not be excluded. A later genetic analysis associated a missense DCLRE1C variant with V-gene and J-gene trimming of TCR beta chains, and an independent cohort replicated the association.

The library came from the immunoSEQ multiplex PCR assay. A mixture of 60 forward primers for TCR Vbeta segments and 13 reverse primers for TCR Jbeta segments was used in the multiplex PCR. The CDR3 region of rearranged TCR beta genes was amplified from genomic DNA with a multiplex PCR assay. The amplified TCR beta libraries were sequenced on the Illumina HiSeq System as 87-base-pair reads. The paper's data handling went like this. A later analysis counted about 76 million unique TCR beta chains across the 550 to 800 repertoires, and around 12 million of these chains were shared by at least two donors. To remove PCR and sequencing errors, raw reads were error-corrected and collapsed into unique sequences using a nearest-neighbor algorithm that merged closely related sequences. V, D and J gene segments were assigned by aligning CDR3 sequences to IMGT reference sequences. Each retained sequence needed at least a six-nucleotide match to both a V gene segment and a J gene segment. Rearrangements were classified as productive when the CDR3 lacked stop codons and remained in frame with V and J, and all other rearrangements were classified as non-productive. CDR3 was defined according to IMGT convention as the region running from the second conserved V-encoded cysteine to the conserved J-encoded phenylalanine. Sequences without an unambiguous match to a single V gene segment were excluded from the earlier analysis of several hundred of the donors. An earlier analysis of 587 of the donors called V segments functional above 56.7% productive rearrangements and segregating when the between-donor standard deviation exceeded 5%. A statistical classification framework was built for diagnosing cytomegalovirus status from the catalog of TCR beta chain sequences. In a later analysis, V and J genes were assigned by comparing TCR nucleotide sequences against IMGT/GENE-DB human TR gene sequences. A later analysis assigned CDR3 sequences and most-parsimonious VDJ recombination scenarios with the TCRdist pipeline. In a later analysis, every TCR beta chain was defined by the combination of its CDR3 amino acid sequence and its V-gene family, and reads without a unique V-gene family were dropped. A later analysis removed nearly 600 highly shared, low-generation-probability nucleotide sequences to deal with suspected cross-contamination and a sequencing artifact. A later analysis calculated a clonal expansion index for each public chain from normalized within-repertoire ranks of inferred template counts. A later analysis computed generation probabilities with a VDJ recombination model fitted to out-of-frame rearrangements, and checked the results against IGoR. A later analysis scored TCR-TCR, TCR-HLA and TCR-CMV co-occurrence with hypergeometric tests, applying a repertoire-size bias correction to TCR pairs. To estimate false discovery rates, a later analysis permuted the HLA or CMV assignments 20 times. In a later analysis, co-occurring TCRs were grouped with DBSCAN, and TCRdist sequence similarity was added when clustering was performed within HLA-allele-positive subsets. Co-occurrence clustering excluded repertoires with fewer than 30,000 or more than 120,000 public chains, plus five with anomalous nucleotide sharing. TCRdb holds this immuneACCESS table with in-frame rearrangements only. Some clones are missing; in checked studies, unresolved V genes explain under half, and the rest has no known cause. V, J and clone size are taken as reported in that table, and D and trimming were inferred from the DNA itself. This sample holds about 110,000 clones; around four fifths were observed only once. The ten largest clonotypes hold around 6.6% of the sample.

The cohort consisted of 666 healthy bone marrow donors. At the time of sampling, all cohort members were nominally healthy, though unrecorded immune exposures were likely present. The donor tested CMV seropositive, placing the donor among the 289 seropositive members of the cohort. A peripheral blood sample was provided by each donor, and peripheral blood mononuclear cells were used for TCR beta sequencing. The Qiagen DNeasy Blood Extraction Kit was used to extract genomic DNA from the blood cell samples. This TCR derives from a man aged 30-40 years in good health and CMV-seropositive. The sequence links TRBV19 to TRBJ2-3; 7 bases in the junction line up with TRBD2. Input material: PBMCs. The nucleotides are TGTGCCAGTAGTACTCGGGACTACCGGATTGGCACAGATACGCAGTATTTT. The translation is CASSTRDYRIGTDTQYF.